Given below is one TCR beta chain in context. The data were obtained in a study of CD8 T cells in Susac syndrome. The ends lost 10 bases at V and 0 bases at J; junction bases unmatched: 5. The CDR3 has 13 residues. CDR1 and CDR2 from the germline V gene are ENHRY and SYGVKD. RNA totalling roughly 0.45 to 1 ug underwent reverse transcription with random hexamers. With immunoSEQ multiplex PCR, TCR beta CDR3 was amplified across 54 Vbeta and 13 Jbeta. MiXCR, run by TCRdb on the immunoSEQ multiplex PCR reads, gives a single entry per CDR3 protein. Of 130,000 or so distinct CDR3 sequences in the sample, approximately 89% were seen once.

The sequenced material came from CD8+ T cells from PBMCs. This clonotype originated in a human donor with multiple sclerosis. This chain joins TRBV10-3 and TRBJ1-1, with 7 positions matching TRBD1. CDR3 residues: CATTGQLNTEAFF. The CDR3 DNA is TGTGCCACCACGGGACAGTTGAACACTGAAGCTTTCTTT.